Detailed here is one TCR beta chain. What it recognizes is unknown. This specimen belongs to a study of T cells in Graves' hyperthyroidism and ophthalmopathy. Study observations and caveats: Blood also contained most expanded thyroid clonotypes above 0.001.

The CDR3 runs to 14 residues. From germline, CDR1 is SGHTA and CDR2 FQGNSA. The germline V and J ends were trimmed by 6 bases and 1 base, with 13 bases remaining between them. TCR beta CDR3 regions were amplified from RNA transcripts. TCR CDR3 underwent first-round RT-PCR with the HTBI primer set. TCRdb called the multiplex PCR reads again in MiXCR, with one record for every CDR3 protein. The repertoire holds about 500,000 distinct CDR3 sequences, approximately 49% seen once, with 44% in the top ten. This receptor was obtained from an adult woman with Graves' disease, either hyperthyroidism or ophthalmopathy (not recorded which). The chain links TRBV7-2 to TRBJ2-7; D is possibly TRBD2 (5 bases). The sample consisted of peripheral blood or thyroid tissue (not recorded which). CDR3 sequence reads: CASRAERGSYEQYF. CDR3 coding DNA: TGTGCCAGCAGGGCGGAGAGAGGGTCCTACGAGCAGTACTTC.